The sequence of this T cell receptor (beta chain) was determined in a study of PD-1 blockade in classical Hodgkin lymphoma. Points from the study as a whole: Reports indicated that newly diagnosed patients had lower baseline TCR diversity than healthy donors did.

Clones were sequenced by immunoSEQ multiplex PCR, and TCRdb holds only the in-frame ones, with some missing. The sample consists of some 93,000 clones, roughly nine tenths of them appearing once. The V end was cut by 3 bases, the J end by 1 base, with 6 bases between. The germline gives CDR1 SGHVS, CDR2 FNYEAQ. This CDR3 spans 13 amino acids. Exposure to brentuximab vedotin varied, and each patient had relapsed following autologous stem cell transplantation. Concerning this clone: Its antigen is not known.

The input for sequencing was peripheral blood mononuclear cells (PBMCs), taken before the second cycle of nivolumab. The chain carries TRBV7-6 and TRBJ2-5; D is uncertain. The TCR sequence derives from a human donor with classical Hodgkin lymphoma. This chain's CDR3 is CASSLWSQETQYF. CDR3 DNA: TGTGCCAGCAGCTTGTGGTCCCAAGAGACCCAGTACTTC.